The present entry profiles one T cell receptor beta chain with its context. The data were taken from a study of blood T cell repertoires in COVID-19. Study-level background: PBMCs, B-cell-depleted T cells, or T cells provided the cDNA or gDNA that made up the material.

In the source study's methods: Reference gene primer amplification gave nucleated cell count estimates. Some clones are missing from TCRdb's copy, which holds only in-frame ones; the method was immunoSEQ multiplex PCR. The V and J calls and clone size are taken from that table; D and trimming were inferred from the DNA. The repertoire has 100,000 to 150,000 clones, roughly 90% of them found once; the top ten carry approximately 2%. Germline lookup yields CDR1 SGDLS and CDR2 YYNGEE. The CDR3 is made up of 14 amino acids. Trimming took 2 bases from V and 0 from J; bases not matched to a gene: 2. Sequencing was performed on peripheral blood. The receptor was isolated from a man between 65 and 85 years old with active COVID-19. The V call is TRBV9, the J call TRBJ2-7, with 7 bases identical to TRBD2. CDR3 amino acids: CASSVKRDSYEQYF. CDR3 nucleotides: TGTGCCAGCAGCGTGAAGCGGGACTCCTACGAGCAGTACTTC.